These T cell receptor beta chains were read from a single sample in a study of shared clonotypes between healthy human individuals. Sequencing used immunoSEQ multiplex PCR; TCRdb keeps in-frame clones, though not all of them. Of under 2,500,000 clones listed, approximately 95% are singletons. The sample comprised naive CD4+ T cells sorted from blood. These receptors were taken from a man between 18 and 35 years old in good health. CDR3s include the opening cysteine and the closing phenylalanine or tryptophan. The D gene is left open where the match is weak. For some rows the clone size is stated as once, few or many, or as a class when expanded; others skip it.

clone_size,v_call,j_call,d_call,cdr3_nt,cdr3_aa
-,TRBV5-1,TRBJ1-1,-,TGCGCCAGCAGCTTACCCAGCACTGAAGCTTTCTTT,CASSLPSTEAFF
once,TRBV30,TRBJ1-2,-,TGTGCCTGGAACGGAGGGGACTATGGCTACACCTTC,CAWNGGDYGYTF
-,TRBV7-9,TRBJ1-6,TRBD1,TGTGCCAGCAGCTTATCAAGACAGGGGAACTCACCCCTCCACTTT,CASSLSRQGNSPLHF
once,TRBV28,TRBJ2-7,TRBD2,TGTGCCAGCATCTCCCCCTCAGCGGGGGGCTACGAGCAGTACTTC,CASISPSAGGYEQYF
-,TRBV6-1,TRBJ2-7,TRBD2,TGTGCCAGCAGTGACAAGTATAGTGGGCGGGAGTTAAGGTACGAGCAGTACTTC,CASSDKYSGRELRYEQYF
-,TRBV5-6,TRBJ1-4,TRBD1,TGTGCCAGCAGCTTGGCCTGGGGACAGGGAAGCGAAAAACTGTTTTTT,CASSLAWGQGSEKLFF
-,TRBV4-3,TRBJ1-2,TRBD1,TGCGCCAGCAGCCAAGACAGGGGGCAGGGTGGCTACACCTTC,CASSQDRGQGGYTF
-,TRBV28,TRBJ1-1,TRBD1,TGTGCCAGCACTTCATCGGGGGGACAGGGTACTTTCTTT,CASTSSGGQGTFF
-,TRBV6-6,TRBJ2-7,-,TGTGCCAGCAACTACGGGTCCAGCTCCTACGAGCAGTACTTC,CASNYGSSSYEQYF
-,TRBV7-2,TRBJ1-5,-,TGTGCCAGCAGCTTAGCAGGGGCAGGGGGCAATCAGCCCCAGCATTTT,CASSLAGAGGNQPQHF
-,TRBV28,TRBJ2-4,TRBD2,TGTGCCAGCAGTTCTAGCGGGGCAGCCAAAAACATTCAGTACTTC,CASSSSGAAKNIQYF
-,TRBV9,TRBJ2-7,-,TGTGCCAGCAGCGTAGCCGCGGCGGGCGAGCAGTACTTC,CASSVAAAGEQYF
once,TRBV5-6,TRBJ1-2,-,TGTGCCAGCAGCTTCGGGACACCTAACTATGGCTACACCTTC,CASSFGTPNYGYTF
-,TRBV30,TRBJ2-5,TRBD2,TGTGCCTGGGGGGCTCGCGGGAGGGCTCAAGAGACCCAGTACTTC,CAWGARGRAQETQYF
-,TRBV2,TRBJ2-5,-,TGTGCCAGCAGTGAAGTAACATGGTACCAAGAGACCCAGTACTTC,CASSEVTWYQETQYF
-,TRBV25-1,TRBJ2-2,-,TGTGCCAGCCCCCAGAAACACAGGTTCGAGGCCGGGGAGCTGTTTTTT,CASPQKHRFEAGELFF
-,TRBV5-1,TRBJ1-4,TRBD1,TGCGCCAGCGGCAGAAAGCCAACTACCGGGACAGAGATCGGAAAACTGTTTTTT,CASGRKPTTGTEIGKLFF
-,TRBV10-3,TRBJ1-2,-,TGTGCCATCAGTGAGTCAGTGGGAAACTATGGCTACACCTTC,CAISESVGNYGYTF
-,TRBV9,TRBJ2-7,-,TGTGCCAGCAGCGTAGGGCCGGGCAACGAGCAGTACTTC,CASSVGPGNEQYF
-,TRBV5-1,TRBJ2-5,TRBD2,TGCGCCAGCAGCTCAAGGACTAGCGGGGGCGGGGAGACCCAGTACTTC,CASSSRTSGGGETQYF
-,TRBV5-1,TRBJ2-5,-,TGCGCCAGCTCCAGCCAGGGCCAAGAGACCCAGTACTTC,CASSSQGQETQYF
once,TRBV11-3,TRBJ2-1,TRBD2,TGTGCCAGCAGCAAGAGGACTAGCGGGAGTGGAAAGGATGAGCAGTTCTTC,CASSKRTSGSGKDEQFF
-,TRBV4-3,TRBJ2-7,TRBD2,TGCGCCAGCAGCCAAGAGGCGGGAGGTCTCAACGAGCAGTACTTC,CASSQEAGGLNEQYF
-,TRBV19,TRBJ1-4,-,TGTGCCAGTAGTGAACGGGTCGAAAAACTGTTTTTT,CASSERVEKLFF
-,TRBV5-4,TRBJ2-7,-,TGTGCCAGCAGCTTGGGGCAAGGCGGCTACGAGCAGTACTTC,CASSLGQGGYEQYF
once,TRBV5-1,TRBJ1-3,-,TGCGCCAGCAGCTCCGGGGACTCGGGAAACACCATATATTTT,CASSSGDSGNTIYF
-,TRBV2,TRBJ1-5,-,TGTGCCAGCAGAAGGGAGGGCAATCAGCCCCAGCATTTT,CASRREGNQPQHF
-,TRBV5-1,TRBJ2-7,-,TGCGCCAGCAGCTTGGGGGGGACGTGGTCCTACGAGCAGTACTTC,CASSLGGTWSYEQYF
-,TRBV27,TRBJ1-5,-,TGTGCCAGCAGTCCGACAGGACACAATCAGCCCCAGCATTTT,CASSPTGHNQPQHF
-,TRBV5-1,TRBJ1-2,-,TGCGCCAGCAGCTCACAGGGAATGGATGGCTACACCTTC,CASSSQGMDGYTF
-,TRBV6-6,TRBJ1-2,TRBD1,TGTGCCAGCAGAGCGGGACAGGGGGTCTATGGCTACACCTTC,CASRAGQGVYGYTF
-,TRBV10-3,TRBJ2-3,-,TGTGCCATCAGTGAGGCTAGCACAGATACGCAGTATTTT,CAISEASTDTQYF
-,TRBV11-3,TRBJ1-1,-,TGTGCCAGCAGCTTAGGGTTCGGGGGTGAAGCTTTCTTT,CASSLGFGGEAFF
-,TRBV7-9,TRBJ2-7,TRBD1,TGTGCCAGCAGCTTAGCGGACAGGGGGCGAACCTACGAGCAGTACTTC,CASSLADRGRTYEQYF
-,TRBV5-6,TRBJ2-6,-,TGTGCCAGCAGCTTTCTGGTATCCGGGGCCAACGTCCTGACTTTC,CASSFLVSGANVLTF
-,TRBV25-1,TRBJ2-2,-,TGTGCCACCCAGGCGGAGGGGGTGGACTCCGGGGAGCTGTTTTTT,CATQAEGVDSGELFF
-,TRBV28,TRBJ2-7,TRBD1,TGTGCCAGCGCAAAGGGGGCGCCTACCTACGAGCAGTACTTC,CASAKGAPTYEQYF
-,TRBV7-9,TRBJ1-4,-,TGTGCCAGCAGCTTATCTCCGGTTGAAAAACTGTTTTTT,CASSLSPVEKLFF
few,TRBV10-1,TRBJ1-6,-,TGCGCCAGCAGTGTTTCTCAGAGTTCACCCCTCCACTTT,CASSVSQSSPLHF
-,TRBV7-2,TRBJ1-3,-,TGTGCCAGCAGCTTCCCCGGACAGTTAGGTAGAAACACCATATATTTT,CASSFPGQLGRNTIYF
-,TRBV5-6,TRBJ1-1,-,TGTGCCAGCAGCTTGGGTCCGAGGGGGATCGGGTACACTGAAGCTTTCTTT,CASSLGPRGIGYTEAFF
-,TRBV25-1,TRBJ2-7,-,TGTGCCAGCAGTGACCCTGGGACCGGGATCTTGTCGGACGAGCAGTACTTC,CASSDPGTGILSDEQYF
-,TRBV11-2,TRBJ2-7,-,TGTGCCAGCAGCTTAGAGCCGGGACGGTCCTACGAGCAGTACTTC,CASSLEPGRSYEQYF
-,TRBV18,TRBJ2-3,-,TGTGCCAGCTCACTCCAAGGACCAGATACGCAGTATTTT,CASSLQGPDTQYF